Listed here are 2 T cell receptor beta chains from one sample, sequenced in a study of tumor-infiltrating lymphocytes in primary liver carcinoma. Production of TCR beta cDNA used approximately 480 ng total RNA together with a constant-region primer. Slightly modified ARM-PCR with three nested multiplex PCR rounds yielded TCR beta libraries. The two initial PCR rounds, around 11 cycles each, used TRBV1-TRBV30 forward and C-beta reverse primers. One entry per CDR3 protein results from TCRdb running MiXCR on the multiplex PCR reads. This sample has fewer than 400,000 distinct CDR3 sequences, with 55% to 65% found just once. Blood RNA came from unsorted whole blood; germline DNA was also extracted. The sample consisted of peripheral blood. These receptors were taken from a man aged 40-49 years with primary liver carcinoma and hepatitis B virus infection.

CDR3 DNA sequence: TGTGCCAGCACCCTTGACCTGGGGGGGAGACTTAGCACTGAAGCTTTCTTT. Encoded protein: CASTLDLGGRLSTEAFF. V usage is TRBV12-3 or TRBV12-4 and J usage is TRBJ1-1; perhaps TRBD1 as D (5 bases). The V and J ends lost 7 bases and 4 bases respectively, with 25 bases between them. The CDR3 length is 17 residues.

Remarks on this clonotype: A much larger clone differs by one base, so this may be a read error. This sequence joins TRBV29-1 and TRBJ1-2; the D gene is possibly TRBD1 (6 bases). Germline CDR1 SQVTM, CDR2 ANQGSEA. This CDR3 region has 12 residues. V lost 6 bases to trimming and J lost 8 bases, with 16 bases between them. The CDR3 DNA follows: TGCAGCGTCATAACAGGGAGGGAGGGCTACACCTTC. As protein: CSVITGREGYTF.